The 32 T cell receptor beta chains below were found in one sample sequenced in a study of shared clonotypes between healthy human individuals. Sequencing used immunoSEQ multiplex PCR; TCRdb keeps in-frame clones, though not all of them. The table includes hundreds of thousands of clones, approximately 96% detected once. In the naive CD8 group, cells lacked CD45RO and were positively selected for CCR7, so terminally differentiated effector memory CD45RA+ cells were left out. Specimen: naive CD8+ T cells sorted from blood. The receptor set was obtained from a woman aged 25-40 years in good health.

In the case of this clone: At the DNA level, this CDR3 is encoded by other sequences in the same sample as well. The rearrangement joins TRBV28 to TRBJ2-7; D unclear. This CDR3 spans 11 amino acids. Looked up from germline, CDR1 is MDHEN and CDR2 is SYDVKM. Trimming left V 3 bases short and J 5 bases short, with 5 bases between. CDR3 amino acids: CASSFNDEQYF. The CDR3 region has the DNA TGTGCCAGCAGTTTTAATGACGAGCAGTACTTC.

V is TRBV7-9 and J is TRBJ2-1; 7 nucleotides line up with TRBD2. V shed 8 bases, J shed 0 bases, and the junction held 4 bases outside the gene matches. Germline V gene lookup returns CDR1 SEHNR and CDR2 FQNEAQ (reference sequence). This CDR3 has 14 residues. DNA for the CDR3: TGTGCCAGCGATGGACTAGACTCCTACAATGAGCAGTTCTTC. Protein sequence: CASDGLDSYNEQFF.

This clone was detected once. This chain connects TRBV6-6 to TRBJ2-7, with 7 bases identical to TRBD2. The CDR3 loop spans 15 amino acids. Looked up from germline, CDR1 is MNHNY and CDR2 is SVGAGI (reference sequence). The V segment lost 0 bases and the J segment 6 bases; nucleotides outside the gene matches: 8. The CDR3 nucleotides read TGTGCCAGCAGTTACTCCCTGGGAGGGCCAATCGAGCAGTACTTC. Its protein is CASSYSLGGPIEQYF.

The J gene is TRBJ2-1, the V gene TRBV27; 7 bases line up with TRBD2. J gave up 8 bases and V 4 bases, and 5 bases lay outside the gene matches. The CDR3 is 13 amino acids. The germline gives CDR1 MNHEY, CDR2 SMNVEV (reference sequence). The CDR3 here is CASSWEGLYEQFF. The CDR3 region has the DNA TGTGCCAGCAGTTGGGAGGGCCTCTATGAGCAGTTCTTC.

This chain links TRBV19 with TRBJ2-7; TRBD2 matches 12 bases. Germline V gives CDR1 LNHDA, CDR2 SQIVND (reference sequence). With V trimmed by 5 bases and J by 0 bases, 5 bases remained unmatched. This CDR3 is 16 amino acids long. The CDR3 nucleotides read TGTGCCAGTAGTCGTGGGACTAGCGGGTTCTCCTACGAGCAGTACTTC. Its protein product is CASSRGTSGFSYEQYF.

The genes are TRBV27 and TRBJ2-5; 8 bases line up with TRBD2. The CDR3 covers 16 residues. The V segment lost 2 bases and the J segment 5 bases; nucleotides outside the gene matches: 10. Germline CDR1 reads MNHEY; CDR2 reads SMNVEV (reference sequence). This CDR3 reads CASSLKLTSVWETQYF. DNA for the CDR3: TGTGCCAGCAGTTTAAAGTTGACTAGCGTATGGGAGACCCAGTACTTC.

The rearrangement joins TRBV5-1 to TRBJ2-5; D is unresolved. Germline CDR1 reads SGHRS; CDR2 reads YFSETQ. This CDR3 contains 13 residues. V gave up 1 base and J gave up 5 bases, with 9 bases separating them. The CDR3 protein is CASSLMSFETQYF. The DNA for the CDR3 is TGCGCCAGCAGCTTGATGTCGTTCGAGACCCAGTACTTC.

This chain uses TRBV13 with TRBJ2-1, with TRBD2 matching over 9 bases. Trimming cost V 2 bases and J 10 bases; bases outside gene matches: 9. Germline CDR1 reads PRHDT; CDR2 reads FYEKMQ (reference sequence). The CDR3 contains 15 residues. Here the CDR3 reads CASSLRLAGTWEQFF. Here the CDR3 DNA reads TGTGCCAGCAGCTTAAGGCTAGCGGGGACATGGGAGCAGTTCTTC.

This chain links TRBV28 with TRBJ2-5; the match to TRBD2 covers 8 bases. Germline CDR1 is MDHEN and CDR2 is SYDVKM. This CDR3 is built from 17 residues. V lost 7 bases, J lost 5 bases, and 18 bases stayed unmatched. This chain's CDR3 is CASKHPGLGPDIETQYF. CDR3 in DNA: TGTGCCAGCAAGCATCCGGGACTAGGACCGGATATCGAGACCCAGTACTTC.

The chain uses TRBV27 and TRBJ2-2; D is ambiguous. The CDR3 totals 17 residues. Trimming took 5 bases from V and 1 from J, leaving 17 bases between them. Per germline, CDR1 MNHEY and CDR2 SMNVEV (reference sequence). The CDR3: CASSPTLLDLNTGELFF. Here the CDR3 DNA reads TGTGCCAGCAGTCCTACTCTTCTAGACCTGAACACCGGGGAGCTGTTTTTT.

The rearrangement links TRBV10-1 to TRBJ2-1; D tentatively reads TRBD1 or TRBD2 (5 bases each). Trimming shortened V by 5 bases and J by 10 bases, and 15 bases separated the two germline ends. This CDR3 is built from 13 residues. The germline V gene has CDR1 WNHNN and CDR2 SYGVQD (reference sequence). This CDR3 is CASSPGTSEEQFF. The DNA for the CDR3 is TGCGCCAGCAGTCCCGGGACCTCCGAGGAGCAGTTCTTC.

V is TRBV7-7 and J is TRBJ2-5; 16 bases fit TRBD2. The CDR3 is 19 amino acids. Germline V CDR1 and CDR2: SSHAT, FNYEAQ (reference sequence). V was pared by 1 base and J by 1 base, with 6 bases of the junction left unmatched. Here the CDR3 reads CASSLEGLAGGSAQETQYF. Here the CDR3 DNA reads TGTGCCAGCAGCTTAGAGGGACTAGCGGGAGGGTCGGCCCAAGAGACCCAGTACTTC.

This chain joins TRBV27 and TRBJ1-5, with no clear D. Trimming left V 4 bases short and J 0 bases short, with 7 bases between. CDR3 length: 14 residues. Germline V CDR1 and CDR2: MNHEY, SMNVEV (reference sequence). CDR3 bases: TGTGCCAGCAGTTCGATCTATAGCAATCAGCCCCAGCATTTT. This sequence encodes CASSSIYSNQPQHF.

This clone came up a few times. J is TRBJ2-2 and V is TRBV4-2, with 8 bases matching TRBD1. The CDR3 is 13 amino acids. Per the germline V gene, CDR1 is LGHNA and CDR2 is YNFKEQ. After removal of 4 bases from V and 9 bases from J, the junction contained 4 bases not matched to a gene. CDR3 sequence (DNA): TGTGCCAGCAGCCTAGGACAGGGCCGGGAGCTGTTTTTT. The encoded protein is CASSLGQGRELFF.

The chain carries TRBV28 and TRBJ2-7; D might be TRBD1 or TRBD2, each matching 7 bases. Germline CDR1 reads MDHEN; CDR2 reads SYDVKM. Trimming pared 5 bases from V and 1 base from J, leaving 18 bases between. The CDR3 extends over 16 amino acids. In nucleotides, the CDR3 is TGTGCCAGCAGTCTACCCTCAGGGGGGGTTTCCTACGAGCAGTACTTC. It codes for CASSLPSGGVSYEQYF.

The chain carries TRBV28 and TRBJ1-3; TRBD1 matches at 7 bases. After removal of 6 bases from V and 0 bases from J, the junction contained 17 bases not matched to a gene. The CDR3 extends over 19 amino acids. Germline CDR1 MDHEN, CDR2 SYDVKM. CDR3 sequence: CASSMDRTYWATSGNTIYF. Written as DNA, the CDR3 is TGTGCCAGCAGCATGGACAGGACGTATTGGGCGACCTCTGGAAACACCATATATTTT.

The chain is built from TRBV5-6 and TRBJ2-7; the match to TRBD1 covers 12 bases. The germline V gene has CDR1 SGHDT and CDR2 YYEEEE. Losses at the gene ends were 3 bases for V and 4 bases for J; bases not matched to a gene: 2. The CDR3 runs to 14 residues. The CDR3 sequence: CASSWDRGQYEQYF. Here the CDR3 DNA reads TGTGCCAGCAGCTGGGACAGGGGGCAGTACGAGCAGTACTTC.

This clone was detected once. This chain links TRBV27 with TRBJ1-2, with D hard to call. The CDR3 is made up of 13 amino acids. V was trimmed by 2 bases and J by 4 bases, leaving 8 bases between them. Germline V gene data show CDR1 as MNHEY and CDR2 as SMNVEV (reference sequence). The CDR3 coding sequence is TGTGCCAGCAGTTTAGGGCAGACCTATGGCTACACCTTC. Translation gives CASSLGQTYGYTF.

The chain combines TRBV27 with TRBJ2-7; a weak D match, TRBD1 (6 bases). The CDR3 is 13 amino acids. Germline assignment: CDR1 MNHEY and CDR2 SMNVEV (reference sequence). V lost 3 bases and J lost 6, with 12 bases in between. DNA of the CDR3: TGTGCCAGCAGTTTGGGGGCAGGGACCGAGCAGTACTTC. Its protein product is CASSLGAGTEQYF.

This chain's CDR3 is CASSVWTLDEKLFF. CDR3 bases: TGTGCCAGTTCCGTCTGGACCTTGGATGAAAAACTGTTTTTT. The chain joins TRBV19 to TRBJ1-4; D is undetermined. This CDR3 is built from 14 residues. V lost 8 bases, J lost 6 bases, and 16 bases lay in between. Looked up from germline, CDR1 is LNHDA and CDR2 is SQIVND (reference sequence).

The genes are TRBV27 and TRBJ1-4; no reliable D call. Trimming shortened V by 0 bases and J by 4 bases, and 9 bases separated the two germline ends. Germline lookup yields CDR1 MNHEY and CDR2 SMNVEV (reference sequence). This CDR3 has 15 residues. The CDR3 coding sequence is TGTGCCAGCAGTTTATCGGCGGGTCTTAATGAAAAACTGTTTTTT. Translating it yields CASSLSAGLNEKLFF.

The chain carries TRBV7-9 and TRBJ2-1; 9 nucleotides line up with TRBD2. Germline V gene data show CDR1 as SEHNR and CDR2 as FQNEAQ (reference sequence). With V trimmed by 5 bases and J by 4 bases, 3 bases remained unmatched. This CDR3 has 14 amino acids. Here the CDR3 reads CASSPGLAYNEQFF. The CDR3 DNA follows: TGTGCCAGCAGCCCGGGACTAGCTTACAATGAGCAGTTCTTC.

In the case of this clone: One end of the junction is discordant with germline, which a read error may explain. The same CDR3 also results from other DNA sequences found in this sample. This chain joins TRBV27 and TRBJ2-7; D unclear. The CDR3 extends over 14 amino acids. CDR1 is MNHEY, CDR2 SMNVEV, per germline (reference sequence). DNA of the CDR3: TGTGCCAGCAGTTTTTCTATTGGGTCCTACGAGCAGTATTTC. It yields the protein CASSFSIGSYEQYF.

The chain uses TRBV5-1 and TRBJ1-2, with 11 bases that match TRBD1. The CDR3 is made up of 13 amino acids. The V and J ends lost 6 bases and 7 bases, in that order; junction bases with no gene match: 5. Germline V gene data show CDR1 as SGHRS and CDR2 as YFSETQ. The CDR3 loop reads CASIGQGAAGYTF. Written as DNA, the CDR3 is TGCGCCAGCATCGGACAGGGGGCAGCTGGCTACACCTTC.

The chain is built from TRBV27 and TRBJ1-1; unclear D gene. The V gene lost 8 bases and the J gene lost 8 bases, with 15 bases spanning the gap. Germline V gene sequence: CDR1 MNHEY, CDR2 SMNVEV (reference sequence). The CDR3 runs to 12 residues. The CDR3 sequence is CASSTNREEAFF. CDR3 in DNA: TGTGCCAGCTCAACGAACCGGGAGGAAGCTTTCTTT.

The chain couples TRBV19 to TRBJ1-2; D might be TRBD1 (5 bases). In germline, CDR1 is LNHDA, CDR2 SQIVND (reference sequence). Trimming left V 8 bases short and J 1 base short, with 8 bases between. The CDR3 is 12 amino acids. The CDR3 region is CASLQVNYGYTF. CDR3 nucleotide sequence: TGTGCCAGTTTACAGGTTAACTATGGCTACACCTTC.

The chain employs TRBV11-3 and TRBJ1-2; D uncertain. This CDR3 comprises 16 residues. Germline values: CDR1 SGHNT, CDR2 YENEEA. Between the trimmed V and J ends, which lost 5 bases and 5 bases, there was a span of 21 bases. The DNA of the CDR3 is TGTGCCAGCAGCCAGGTGGCCAGCCGTGATGGGTATGGCTACACCTTC. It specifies CASSQVASRDGYGYTF. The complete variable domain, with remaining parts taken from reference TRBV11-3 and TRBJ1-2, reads EAGVVQSPRYKIIEKKQPVAFWCNPISGHNTLYWYLQNLGQGPELLIRYENEEAVDDSQLPKDRFSAERLKGVDSTLKIQPAELGDSAVYLCASSQVASRDGYGYTFGSGTRLTVV.

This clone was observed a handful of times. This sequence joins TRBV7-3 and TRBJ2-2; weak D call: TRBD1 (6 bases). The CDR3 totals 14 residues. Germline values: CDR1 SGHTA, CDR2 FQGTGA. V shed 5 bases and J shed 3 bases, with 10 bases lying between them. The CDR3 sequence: CASSTPGDTGELFF. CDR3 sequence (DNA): TGTGCCAGCAGCACCCCAGGGGACACCGGGGAGCTGTTTTTT.

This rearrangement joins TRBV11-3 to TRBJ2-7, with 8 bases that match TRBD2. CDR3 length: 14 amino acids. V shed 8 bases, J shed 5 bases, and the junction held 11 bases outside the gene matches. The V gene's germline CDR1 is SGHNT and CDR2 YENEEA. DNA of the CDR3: TGTGCCAGCCCCCGGGAGGGCAGCTCGGACGAGCAGTACTTC. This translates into CASPREGSSDEQYF.

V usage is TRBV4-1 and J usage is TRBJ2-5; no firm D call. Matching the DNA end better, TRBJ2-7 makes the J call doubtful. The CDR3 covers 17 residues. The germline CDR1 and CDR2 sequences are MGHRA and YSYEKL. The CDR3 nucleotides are TGCGCCAGCAGCCAAGCCCCAATCACGGCAACCGCATACGAGCAGTACTTC. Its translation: CASSQAPITATAYEQYF.

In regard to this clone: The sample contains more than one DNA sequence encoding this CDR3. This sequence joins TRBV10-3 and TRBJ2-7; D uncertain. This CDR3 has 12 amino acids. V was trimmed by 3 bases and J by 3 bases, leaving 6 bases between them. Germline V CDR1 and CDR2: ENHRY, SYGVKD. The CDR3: CAISDAGYEQYF. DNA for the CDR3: TGTGCCATCAGTGACGCCGGCTACGAGCAGTACTTC.

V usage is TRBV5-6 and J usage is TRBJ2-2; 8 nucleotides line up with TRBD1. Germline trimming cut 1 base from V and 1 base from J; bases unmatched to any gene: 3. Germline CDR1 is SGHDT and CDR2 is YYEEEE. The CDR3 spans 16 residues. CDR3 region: CASSLRGTGNTGELFF. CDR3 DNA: TGTGCCAGCAGCTTGCGCGGGACAGGGAACACCGGGGAGCTGTTTTTT.